Listed below are T cell receptor beta chains from one sample, sequenced in a study of blood T cell repertoires in COVID-19. Produced via immunoSEQ multiplex PCR; TCRdb's table is partial and in-frame only. This sample has some 280,000 clones; 70% to 90% occur once, and the top ten carry under 15%. The sequencing input was peripheral blood. These receptor sequences come from a woman aged 55-70 years with acute or convalescent COVID-19. CDR3s leave out the opening cysteine and the closing phenylalanine or tryptophan. D genes are given only for firm matches. Expanded clones get a size class; other rows say once, few or many, or leave the size out.

d_gene,abundance,j_gene,v_gene,CDR3aa
.,once,TRBJ2-4,TRBV25-1,ASSERKGIGKNIQY
TRBD1,.,TRBJ1-1,TRBV9,ASNRLTQGGKPF
.,.,TRBJ1-5,TRBV12-3/TRBV12-4,ASNSETGPQH
.,.,TRBJ1-6,TRBV4-1,ASSHPNPPGSSYNSPLH
.,.,TRBJ1-6,TRBV3-1/TRBV3-2,ASSRNSGTTLPLH
TRBD2,.,TRBJ2-1,TRBV9,ASSVGPGLAGPFSYNEQF
.,.,TRBJ2-7,TRBV5-8,ASSLVGVYEQY
TRBD1,.,TRBJ2-1,TRBV7-9,ASSLQGIHEQF
TRBD1,.,TRBJ1-5,TRBV6-5,ASRDRGNQPQH
.,few,TRBJ2-1,TRBV7-2,ASSLYPGNEQF
TRBD1,.,TRBJ1-3,TRBV3-1/TRBV3-2,ASSQTPGQGNTIY
.,.,TRBJ2-3,TRBV6-5,ASSGTFGEWQY
TRBD2,.,TRBJ2-7,TRBV5-4,ASSSGTSGGRAEQY
.,.,TRBJ2-7,TRBV4-1,ASSSGGEQY
.,.,TRBJ2-5,TRBV9,ASSVGGGSGQETQY
.,few,TRBJ2-2,TRBV6-4,ASRTTGNTGELF
.,.,TRBJ2-3,TRBV24-1,ATSALEATQY
.,.,TRBJ2-4,TRBV9,ASKVPGKRVLAKNIQY
.,.,TRBJ1-2,TRBV28,ASNSGEARYT
TRBD1,.,TRBJ1-2,TRBV6-5,ASSIGGWDYGYT
TRBD2,.,TRBJ2-7,TRBV4-3,ASSQDDGGALEQY
TRBD2,.,TRBJ2-1,TRBV11-3,ASSRRGGPYNEQF
.,.,TRBJ1-1,TRBV5-6,ASSSMGGKNTEAF
TRBD1,.,TRBJ1-3,TRBV27,ASSTGGSGNTIY
.,.,TRBJ2-1,TRBV6-1,ASRDYNEQF
.,.,TRBJ2-3,TRBV3-1/TRBV3-2,ASSQDLCADTQY
.,.,TRBJ1-4,TRBV25-1,ASKARPNEKLF
.,.,TRBJ2-7,TRBV4-2,ASSQVQSLLSYEQY
TRBD1,.,TRBJ1-5,TRBV29-1,SVPGQGNQPQH
.,.,TRBJ1-2,TRBV28,ASTGNGGYT
TRBD1,.,TRBJ1-4,TRBV5-1,ASSLGTGSNEKLF
.,.,TRBJ1-2,TRBV5-5,ASSPYTGGLGAGYT
TRBD1,.,TRBJ1-6,TRBV18,ASSRAGQGDSPLH
TRBD1,.,TRBJ1-3,TRBV7-9,ASSQQGAGNTIY
TRBD2,.,TRBJ2-1,TRBV7-9,ASSQTSGSYNEQF
.,.,TRBJ1-3,TRBV3-1/TRBV3-2,ASSQDYSGNTIY
.,.,TRBJ2-3,TRBV7-8,ASSFFLRTDTQY
TRBD1,.,TRBJ2-1,TRBV5-1,ASSPTPTGSSYNEQF
.,.,TRBJ2-3,TRBV28,ASRTSLDTQY
TRBD2,.,TRBJ2-2,TRBV28,ASSLYGGGTGELF
TRBD1,.,TRBJ1-1,TRBV19,ASRRSGQGFEAF
.,few,TRBJ1-3,TRBV6-5,ASSRTFVSGNTIY
TRBD2,.,TRBJ2-7,TRBV7-3,ASSSGLNSYEQY
.,.,TRBJ1-5,TRBV23-1,ASSPGFGTTNSNQPQH
TRBD1,.,TRBJ1-5,TRBV2,ASSGQGAVSNQPQH
.,.,TRBJ2-2,TRBV9,ASSKTIPGELF
TRBD2,.,TRBJ2-1,TRBV7-7,ASSLAWVQREGRNVDEQF
.,.,TRBJ2-2,TRBV9,ASSVESGTGELF
.,.,TRBJ1-2,TRBV20-1,SAETSYGYT
.,few,TRBJ1-2,TRBV7-9,ASSFGLNYGYT
.,.,TRBJ1-6,TRBV28,ASSQQRRNSPLH
TRBD1,.,TRBJ1-2,TRBV6-5,ASGQGRYGYT
TRBD1,few,TRBJ2-3,TRBV4-1,ASSRGQVTTYTDTQY
.,few,TRBJ2-7,TRBV30,AWSRYEQY
.,.,TRBJ2-7,TRBV18,ASSPPSQVGEQY
.,once,TRBJ1-1,TRBV6-6,ASSPGHGRGPNTEAF
.,.,TRBJ1-6,TRBV27,ASSWQVLNSPLH
.,few,TRBJ2-7,TRBV15,ATSRNQGNSYEQY
.,.,TRBJ2-2,TRBV28,ASSLFTQGFGELF